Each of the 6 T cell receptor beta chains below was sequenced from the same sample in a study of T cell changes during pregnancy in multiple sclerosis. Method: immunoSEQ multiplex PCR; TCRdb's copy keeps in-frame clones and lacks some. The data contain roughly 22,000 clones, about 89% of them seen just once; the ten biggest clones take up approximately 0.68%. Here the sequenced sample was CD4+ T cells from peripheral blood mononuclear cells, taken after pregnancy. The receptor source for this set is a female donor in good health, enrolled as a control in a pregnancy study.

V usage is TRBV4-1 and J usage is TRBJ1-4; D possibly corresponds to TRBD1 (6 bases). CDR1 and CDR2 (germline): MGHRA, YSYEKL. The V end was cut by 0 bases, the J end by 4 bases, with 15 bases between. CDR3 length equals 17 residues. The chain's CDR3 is CASSQDLRTEVNEKLFF. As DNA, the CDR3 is TGCGCCAGCAGCCAAGATCTTCGGACAGAGGTTAATGAAAAACTGTTTTTT.

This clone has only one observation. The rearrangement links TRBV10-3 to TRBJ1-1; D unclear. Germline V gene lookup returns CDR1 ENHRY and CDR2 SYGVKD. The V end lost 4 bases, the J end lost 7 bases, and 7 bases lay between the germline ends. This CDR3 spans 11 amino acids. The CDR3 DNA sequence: TGTGCCATCAGTGTGGCAGGTGAAGCTTTCTTT. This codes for CAISVAGEAFF.

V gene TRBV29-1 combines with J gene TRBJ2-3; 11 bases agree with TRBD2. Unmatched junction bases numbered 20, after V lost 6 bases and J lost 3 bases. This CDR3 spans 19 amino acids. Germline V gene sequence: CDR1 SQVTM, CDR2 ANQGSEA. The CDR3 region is CSVRGDRLATSGSTDTQYF. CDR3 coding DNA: TGCAGCGTACGGGGGGACAGACTCGCTACTAGCGGGAGTACAGATACGCAGTATTTT.

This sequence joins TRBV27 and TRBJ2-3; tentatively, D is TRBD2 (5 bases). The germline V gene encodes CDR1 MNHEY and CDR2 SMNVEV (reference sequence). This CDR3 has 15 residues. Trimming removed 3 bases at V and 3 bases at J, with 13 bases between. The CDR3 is CASSFSVTGTDTQYF. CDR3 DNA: TGTGCCAGCAGTTTTTCTGTCACGGGAACAGATACGCAGTATTTT.

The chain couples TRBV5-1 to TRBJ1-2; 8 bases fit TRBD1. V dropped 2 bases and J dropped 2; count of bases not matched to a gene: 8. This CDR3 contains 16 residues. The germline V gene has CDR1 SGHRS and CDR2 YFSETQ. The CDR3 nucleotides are TGCGCCAGCAGCTTTGGGGGGGACAGGATAAACTATGGCTACACCTTC. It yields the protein CASSFGGDRINYGYTF. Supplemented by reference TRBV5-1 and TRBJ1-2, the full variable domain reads KAGVTQTPRYLIKTRGQQVTLSCSPISGHRSVSWYQQTPGQGLQFLFEYFSETQRNKGNFPGRFSGRQFSNSRSEMNVSTLELGDSALYLCASSFGGDRINYGYTFGSGTRLTVV.

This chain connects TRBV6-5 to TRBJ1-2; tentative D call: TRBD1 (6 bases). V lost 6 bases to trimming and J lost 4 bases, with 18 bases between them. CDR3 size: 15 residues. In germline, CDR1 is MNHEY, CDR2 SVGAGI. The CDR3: CASRQNRDLIYGYTF. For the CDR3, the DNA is TGTGCCAGCAGACAAAACAGGGATCTAATCTATGGCTACACCTTC.